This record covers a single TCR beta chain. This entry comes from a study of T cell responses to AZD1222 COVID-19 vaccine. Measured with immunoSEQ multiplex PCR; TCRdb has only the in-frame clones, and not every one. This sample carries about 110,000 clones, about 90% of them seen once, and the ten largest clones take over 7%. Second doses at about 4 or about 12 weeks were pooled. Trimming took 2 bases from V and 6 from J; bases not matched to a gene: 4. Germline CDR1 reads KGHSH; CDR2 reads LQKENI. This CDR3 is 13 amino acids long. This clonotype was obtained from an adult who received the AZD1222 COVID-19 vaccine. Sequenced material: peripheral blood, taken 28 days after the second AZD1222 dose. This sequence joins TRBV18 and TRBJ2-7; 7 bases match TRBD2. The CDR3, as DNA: TGTGCCAGCTCACCAGGAAGGGAGGGCGAGCAGTACTTC. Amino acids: CASSPGREGEQYF.